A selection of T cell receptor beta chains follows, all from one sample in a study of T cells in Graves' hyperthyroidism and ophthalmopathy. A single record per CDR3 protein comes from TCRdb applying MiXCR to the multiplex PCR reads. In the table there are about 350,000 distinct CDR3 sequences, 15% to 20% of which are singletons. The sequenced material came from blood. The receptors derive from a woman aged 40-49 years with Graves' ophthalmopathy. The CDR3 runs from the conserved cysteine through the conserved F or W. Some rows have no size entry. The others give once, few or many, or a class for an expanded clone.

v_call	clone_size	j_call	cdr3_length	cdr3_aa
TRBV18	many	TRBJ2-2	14	CASSPQQGTGELFF
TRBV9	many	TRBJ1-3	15	CASSVEGLYGNTIYF
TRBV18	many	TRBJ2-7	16	CASSRGLAGGSYEQYF
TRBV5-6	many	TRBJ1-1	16	CASNPKPGRVNTEAFF
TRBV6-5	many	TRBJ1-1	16	CASSTRAGGANTEAFF
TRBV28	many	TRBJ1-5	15	CASDIDRGRNQPQHF
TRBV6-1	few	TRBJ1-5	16	CASRDTQGGSNQPQHF
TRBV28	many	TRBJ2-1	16	CASSLWEAGVANEQFF
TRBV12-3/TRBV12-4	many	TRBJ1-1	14	CASSFLGPDTEAFF
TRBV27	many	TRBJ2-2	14	CASSLTPEPGELFF
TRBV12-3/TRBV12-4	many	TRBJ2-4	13	CASAPGAKNIQYF
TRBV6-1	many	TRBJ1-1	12	CASRGVGTEAFF
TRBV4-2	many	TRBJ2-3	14	CASSHDLAGDTQYF
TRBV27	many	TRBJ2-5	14	CASSLGGYQETQYF
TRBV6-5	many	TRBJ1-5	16	CATLTRGRASNQPQHF
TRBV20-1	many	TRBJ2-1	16	CSARDLAGGAFHEQFF
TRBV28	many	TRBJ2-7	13	CASSEQDTYEQYF
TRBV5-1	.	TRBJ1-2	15	CASTPDGQGLGGYTF